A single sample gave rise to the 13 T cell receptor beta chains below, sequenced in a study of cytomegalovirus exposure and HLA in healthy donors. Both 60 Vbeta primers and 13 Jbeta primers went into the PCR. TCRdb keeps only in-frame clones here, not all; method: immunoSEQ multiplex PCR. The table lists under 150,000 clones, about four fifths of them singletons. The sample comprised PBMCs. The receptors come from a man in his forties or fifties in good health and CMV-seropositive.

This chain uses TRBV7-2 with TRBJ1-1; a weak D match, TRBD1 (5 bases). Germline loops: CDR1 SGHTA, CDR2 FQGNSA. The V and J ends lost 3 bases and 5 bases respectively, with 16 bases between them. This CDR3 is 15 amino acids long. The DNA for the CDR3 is TGTGCCAGCAGCTTTAAGGTTCAAGGGGTTACTGAAGCTTTCTTT. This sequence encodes CASSFKVQGVTEAFF.

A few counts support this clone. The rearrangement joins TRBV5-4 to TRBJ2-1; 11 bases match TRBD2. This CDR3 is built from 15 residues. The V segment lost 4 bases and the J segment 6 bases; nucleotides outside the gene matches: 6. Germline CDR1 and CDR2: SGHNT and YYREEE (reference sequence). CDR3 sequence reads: CASSGVTSGTNEQFF. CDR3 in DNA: TGTGCCAGCAGCGGGGTGACTAGCGGGACCAATGAGCAGTTCTTC.

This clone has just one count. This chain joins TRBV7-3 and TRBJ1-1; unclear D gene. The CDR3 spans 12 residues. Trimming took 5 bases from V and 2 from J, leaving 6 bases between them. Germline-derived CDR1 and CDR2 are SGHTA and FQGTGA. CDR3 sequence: CASSTTNTEAFF. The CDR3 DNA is TGTGCCAGCAGCACGACAAACACTGAAGCTTTCTTT. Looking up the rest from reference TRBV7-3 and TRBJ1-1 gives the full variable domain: GAGVSQTPSNKVTEKGKYVELRCDPISGHTALYWYRQSLGQGPEFLIYFQGTGAADDSGLPNDRFFAVRPEGSVSTLKIQRTERGDSAVYLCASSTTNTEAFFGQGTRLTVV.

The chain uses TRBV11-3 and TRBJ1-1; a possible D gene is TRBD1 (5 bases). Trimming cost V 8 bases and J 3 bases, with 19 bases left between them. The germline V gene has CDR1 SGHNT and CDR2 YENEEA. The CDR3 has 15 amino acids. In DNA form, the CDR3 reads TGTGCCAGCCACACCGGGGGAGGGAGGGACACTGAAGCTTTCTTT. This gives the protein CASHTGGGRDTEAFF.

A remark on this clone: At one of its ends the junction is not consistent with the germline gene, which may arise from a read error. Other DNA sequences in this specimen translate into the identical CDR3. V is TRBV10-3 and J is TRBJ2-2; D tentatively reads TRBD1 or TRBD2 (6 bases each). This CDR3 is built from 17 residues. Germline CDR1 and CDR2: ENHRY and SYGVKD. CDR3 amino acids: CAISESGAGDNTGELFF. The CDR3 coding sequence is TGTGCTATCAGTGAGTCGGGGGCAGGTGACAACACCGGGGAGCTGTTTTTT.

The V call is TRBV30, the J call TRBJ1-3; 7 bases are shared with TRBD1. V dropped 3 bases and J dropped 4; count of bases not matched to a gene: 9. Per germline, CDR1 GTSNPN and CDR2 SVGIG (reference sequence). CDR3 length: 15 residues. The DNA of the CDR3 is TGTGCCTGGAGGGGCGCAGGGGGAGGAGGAAACACCATATATTTT. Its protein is CAWRGAGGGGNTIYF.

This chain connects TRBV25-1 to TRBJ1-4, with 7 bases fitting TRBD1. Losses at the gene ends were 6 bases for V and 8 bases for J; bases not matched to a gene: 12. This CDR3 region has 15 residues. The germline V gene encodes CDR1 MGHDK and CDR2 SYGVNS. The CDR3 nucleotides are TGTGCCAGCAGCGGACAAGGGGGCGCAGGGGAAAAACTGTTTTTT. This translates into CASSGQGGAGEKLFF.

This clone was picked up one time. CDR3 DNA sequence: TGTGCCAGCAGCTTCGACCGGGATGCCTACTTC. Encoded protein: CASSFDRDAYF. The chain recombines TRBV7-9 with TRBJ2-5, with D possibly TRBD2 on 5 matching bases. This CDR3 has 11 amino acids. Trimming took off 3 bases at V and 14 bases at J, with 13 bases between the two ends. Per the germline V gene, CDR1 is SEHNR and CDR2 is FQNEAQ (reference sequence).

Written as DNA, the CDR3 is TGTGCCAGCAGCTTTCGCGGGGGGCGAAGTGCTAGCACAGATACGCAGTATTTT. Amino acid sequence: CASSFRGGRSASTDTQYF. The rearrangement uses TRBV5-4 and TRBJ2-3; 8 bases map to TRBD2. Germline CDR1 and CDR2: SGHNT and YYREEE (reference sequence). The trim removed 2 bases at V and 0 bases at J, leaving 11 bases unmatched. This CDR3 has 18 amino acids.

The CDR3 reads CASRKPGGETQYF. CDR3 bases: TGTGCCAGCAGAAAACCAGGGGGAGAGACCCAGTACTTC. The rearrangement links TRBV6-1 to TRBJ2-5; the match to TRBD1 covers 7 bases. Germline CDR1 reads MNHNS; CDR2 reads SASEGT. This CDR3 has 13 amino acids. V dropped 6 bases and J dropped 4; count of bases not matched to a gene: 5.

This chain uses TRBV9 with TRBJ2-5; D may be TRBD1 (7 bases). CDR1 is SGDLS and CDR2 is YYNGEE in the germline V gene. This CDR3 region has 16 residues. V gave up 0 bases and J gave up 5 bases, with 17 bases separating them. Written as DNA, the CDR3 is TGTGCCAGCAGCGTAGCAGGGGGGTCCTTCATTGAGACCCAGTACTTC. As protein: CASSVAGGSFIETQYF.

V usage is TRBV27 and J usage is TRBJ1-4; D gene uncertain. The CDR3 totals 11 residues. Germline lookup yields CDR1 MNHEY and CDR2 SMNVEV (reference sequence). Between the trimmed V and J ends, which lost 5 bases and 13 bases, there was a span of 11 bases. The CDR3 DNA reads TGTGCCAGCAGTGGAGGGTGGAGACTGTTTTTT. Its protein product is CASSGGWRLFF.

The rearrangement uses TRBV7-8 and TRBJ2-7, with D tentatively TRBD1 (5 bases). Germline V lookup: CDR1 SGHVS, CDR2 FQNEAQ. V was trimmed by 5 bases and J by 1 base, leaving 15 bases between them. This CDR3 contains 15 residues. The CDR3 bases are TGTGCCAGCAGCAAAGGGGTCTCGGGTTCCTACGAGCAGTACTTC. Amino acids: CASSKGVSGSYEQYF.